Sequencing of this T cell receptor beta chain was carried out in a study of blood T cell repertoires in COVID-19. Background on the study: Whether acute or convalescent, the COVID-19 samples came from the United States, Italy and Spain.

V was shortened by 1 base and J by 0 bases, with 9 bases between the two germline ends. The CDR3 sequence is 16 residues long. Germline CDR1 is SGHVS and CDR2 is FQNEAQ. For this clone: Other DNA sequences within the sample encode an identical CDR3.

Libraries were prepared by immunoSEQ multiplex PCR; TCRdb keeps only in-frame clonotypes and omits some of them. The sample shows about 140,000 clones, roughly 85% of them seen only once. The TCR was taken from a man in his fifties with acute or convalescent COVID-19. J is TRBJ2-2 and V is TRBV7-8; possible D gene TRBD1, 6 bases. Sequenced input: peripheral blood. The CDR3 protein is CASSLGGGTNTGELFF. DNA for the CDR3: TGTGCCAGCAGCTTAGGAGGGGGTACGAACACCGGGGAGCTGTTTTTT. The variable domain in full, with the rest retrieved from reference TRBV7-8 and TRBJ2-2, is GAGVSQSPRYKVAKRGQDVALRCDPISGHVSLFWYQQALGQGPEFLTYFQNEAQLDKSGLPSDRFFAERPEGSVSTLKIQRTQQEDSAVYLCASSLGGGTNTGELFFGEGSRLTVL.